This T cell receptor (beta chain) was identified during a study of control samples from healthy donors and cancer patients. Germline V gene lookup returns CDR1 LGHDT and CDR2 YNNKEL (reference sequence). This CDR3 spans 10 amino acids. Trimming cost V 0 bases and J 7 bases, with 0 bases left between them. This table comes from immunoSEQ multiplex PCR, and its TCRdb copy is limited to in-frame clones, with some not included. The table lists roughly 130,000 clones, 75% to 90% of them singletons, with roughly 10% in the top ten. The sample consisted of blood. V gene TRBV3-1 (or the pseudogene TRBV3-2) combines with J gene TRBJ2-5; D remains unclear. The receptor was isolated from a woman aged 30 to 39 in good health. The CDR3 nucleotides read TGTGCCAGCAGCCAAGAGACCCAGTACTTC. Its translation: CASSQETQYF.